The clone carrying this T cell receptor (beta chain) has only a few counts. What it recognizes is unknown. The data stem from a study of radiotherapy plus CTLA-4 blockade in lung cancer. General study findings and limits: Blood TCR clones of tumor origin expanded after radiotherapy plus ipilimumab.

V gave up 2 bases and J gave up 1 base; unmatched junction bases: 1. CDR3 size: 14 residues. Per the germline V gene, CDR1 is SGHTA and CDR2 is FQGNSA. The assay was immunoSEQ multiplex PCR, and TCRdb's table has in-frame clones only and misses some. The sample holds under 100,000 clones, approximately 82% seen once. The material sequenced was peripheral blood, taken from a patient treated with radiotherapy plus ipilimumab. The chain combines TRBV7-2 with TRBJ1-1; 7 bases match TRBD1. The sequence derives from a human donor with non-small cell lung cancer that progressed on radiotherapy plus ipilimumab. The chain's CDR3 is CASSLQGGNTEAFF. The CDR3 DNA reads TGTGCCAGCAGCTTACAGGGGGGGAACACTGAAGCTTTCTTT.